This TCR beta chain was found in a study of response to subunit inactivated influenza vaccine. Study-wide results and limits: Each seasonal influenza vaccination, the authors suggested, recruits few new T cells.

This clonotype was recorded a few times. The target antigen is unknown. This CDR3 comprises 14 residues. Germline CDR1 and CDR2: SGHVS and FNYEAQ. The junction had 10 bases not matched to a gene; V was cut back by 8 bases and J by 5 bases. TCRdb redid the calling of the RT-PCR reads with MiXCR, one entry per CDR3 protein. The sample yields 430,000 or so distinct CDR3 sequences, approximately 10% seen once. This chain links TRBV7-6 with TRBJ2-7; 9 bases fit TRBD2. This clonotype originated in a middle-aged man who received an inactivated influenza vaccine. The material was PBMCs from blood, obtained about 40 days after vaccination. CDR3 coding DNA: TGTGCCAGCGGTCCCCTAGCGGGGTTACACGAGCAGTACTTC. Its protein product is CASGPLAGLHEQYF.